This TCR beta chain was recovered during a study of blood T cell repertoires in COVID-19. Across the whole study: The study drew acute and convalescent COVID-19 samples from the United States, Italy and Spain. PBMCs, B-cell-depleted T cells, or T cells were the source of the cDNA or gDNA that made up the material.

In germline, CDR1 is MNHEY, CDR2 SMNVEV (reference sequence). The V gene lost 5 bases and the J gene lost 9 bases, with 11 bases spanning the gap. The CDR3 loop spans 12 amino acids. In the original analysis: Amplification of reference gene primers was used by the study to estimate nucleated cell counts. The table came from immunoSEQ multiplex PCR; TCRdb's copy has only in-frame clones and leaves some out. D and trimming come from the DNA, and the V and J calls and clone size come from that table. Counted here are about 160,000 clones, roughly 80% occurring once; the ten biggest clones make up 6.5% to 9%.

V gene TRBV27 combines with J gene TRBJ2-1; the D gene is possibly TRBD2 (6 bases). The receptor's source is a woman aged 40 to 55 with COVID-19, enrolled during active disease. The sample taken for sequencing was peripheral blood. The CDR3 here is CASSIIGGEQFF. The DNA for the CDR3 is TGTGCCAGCAGTATTATCGGGGGTGAGCAGTTCTTC.